The clone carrying this T cell receptor (beta chain) came up many times. Antigen specificity is unknown. Subjects aged 18 to 65 presented with newly diagnosed hyperthyroidism of less than 2 months' duration. Pregnant or lactating patients were excluded, as were those with uncontrolled infection or other autoimmune disease. Germline V gene data show CDR1 as KGHSH and CDR2 as LQKENI. This CDR3 spans 14 amino acids. V was cut by 5 bases and J by 7 bases, with 18 bases left in between. The data stem from a study of T cells in Graves' hyperthyroidism and ophthalmopathy. The TCR beta CDR3 regions underwent amplification using RNA transcripts as the source. The HTBI primer set was used in a first-round RT-PCR of the TCR CDR3. TCRdb analysed the multiplex PCR reads with MiXCR anew, one entry per CDR3 protein. The table has around 400,000 distinct CDR3 sequences, around 16% seen once. General study points: The majority of expanded thyroid clonotypes above 0.001 also appeared in blood.

Sequences were obtained from blood. The source of this sequence is a woman aged 18-35 years with Graves' hyperthyroidism that later progressed to Graves' ophthalmopathy. The chain recombines TRBV18 with TRBJ2-7, with D possibly matching TRBD1 (5 bases). The CDR3 DNA is TGTGCCAGCTCATCAGGTTCCCAGGGTTGGGAGCAGTACTTC. Residues: CASSSGSQGWEQYF.